These 27 T cell receptor beta chains originate from one sample sequenced in a study of TIL therapy for anti-PD-1-resistant metastatic lung cancer. As for time point: pre-treatment sample, taken before nivolumab and TIL therapy. Sequencing used immunoSEQ v3. Using immunoSEQ multiplex PCR, the repertoire was profiled, and TCRdb retains in-frame clones only, with some absent. The table shows 55,000 to 70,000 clones, with over 75% occurring only once. Material: blood, obtained at baseline. These receptors originate from a person between 25 and 79 years old with non-small cell lung cancer.

V and J are TRBV3-1 (or the pseudogene TRBV3-2) and TRBJ1-2; a possible D gene is TRBD1 (6 bases). V was cut by 2 bases and J by 4 bases, with 11 bases left in between. The length of the CDR3 is 14 residues. Per germline, CDR1 LGHDT and CDR2 YNNKEL (reference sequence). CDR3 residues: CASSQPQGSYGYTF. DNA of the CDR3: TGTGCCAGCAGCCAACCTCAGGGGAGCTATGGCTACACCTTC.

The chain employs TRBV7-8 and TRBJ2-3; D is unclear. The germline V and J ends were trimmed by 2 bases and 5 bases, with 5 bases remaining between them. CDR3 length: 12 residues. Germline assignment: CDR1 SGHVS and CDR2 FQNEAQ. The CDR3 spells CASSLLLDTQYF. CDR3 bases: TGTGCCAGCAGCTTATTGCTAGATACGCAGTATTTT.

The chain combines TRBV27 with TRBJ2-5; D call uncertain. Trimming left V 3 bases short and J 1 base short, with 6 bases between. The CDR3 has 13 amino acids. CDR1 and CDR2 (germline): MNHEY, SMNVEV (reference sequence). CDR3 loop: CASSFRTQETQYF. CDR3 sequence (DNA): TGTGCCAGCAGTTTCCGTACCCAAGAGACCCAGTACTTC.

The chain joins TRBV5-1 to TRBJ2-3, with 7 bases matching TRBD2. The CDR3 has 15 amino acids. Germline V gene data show CDR1 as SGHRS and CDR2 as YFSETQ. Losses at the gene ends were 0 bases for V and 5 bases for J; bases not matched to a gene: 6. The CDR3 nucleotides read TGCGCCAGCAGCTTGGAAGGGAGGGCCATAGATACGCAGTATTTT. Translating it yields CASSLEGRAIDTQYF.

The V and J genes are TRBV9 and TRBJ2-6; 9 bases are shared with TRBD1. The CDR3 length is 17 residues. In germline, CDR1 is SGDLS, CDR2 YYNGEE. Trimming cost V 3 bases and J 2 bases; bases outside gene matches: 6. As DNA, the CDR3 is TGTGCCAGCAGCGCCGGGACAGGGCGTGCTGGGGCCAACGTCCTGACTTTC. It specifies CASSAGTGRAGANVLTF.

This chain joins TRBV15 and TRBJ2-3; D remains ambiguous. V gave up 0 bases and J gave up 2 bases, with 9 bases separating them. The CDR3 consists of 15 residues. Germline CDR1 reads LNHNV; CDR2 reads YYDKDF (reference sequence). The CDR3 nucleotides are TGTGCCACCAGCAGAGATCGCCAGCCCACAGATACGCAGTATTTT. It translates to CATSRDRQPTDTQYF.

V and J are TRBV27 and TRBJ2-1; D possibly corresponds to TRBD1 (5 bases). The CDR3 is made up of 13 amino acids. V lost 3 bases and J 10 bases, leaving 13 bases between the germline ends. From germline, CDR1 is MNHEY and CDR2 SMNVEV (reference sequence). The CDR3 sequence is CASSFIPQGEQFF. The CDR3 coding sequence is TGTGCCAGCAGTTTCATCCCCCAGGGCGAGCAGTTCTTC.

The V and J genes are TRBV7-2 and TRBJ2-2; D gene ambiguous. This CDR3 is 15 amino acids long. V gave up 4 bases and J gave up 5 bases, with 14 bases separating them. In germline, CDR1 is SGHTA, CDR2 FQGNSA. CDR3 bases: TGTGCCAGCAGCTCTGCCCACCAAAGGACCGGGGAGCTGTTTTTT. Translation: CASSSAHQRTGELFF. The full variable domain, with the rest looked up from reference TRBV7-2 and TRBJ2-2, is GAGVSQSPSNKVTEKGKDVELRCDPISGHTALYWYRQSLGQGLEFLIYFQGNSAPDKSGLPSDRFSAERTGGSVSTLTIQRTQQEDSAVYLCASSSAHQRTGELFFGEGSRLTVL.

The chain uses TRBV20-1 and TRBJ2-4; D uncertain. V dropped 2 bases and J dropped 7 bases, with 6 bases sitting between them. The CDR3 length is 11 residues. The germline V gene encodes CDR1 DFQATT and CDR2 SNEGSKA (reference sequence). The CDR3 DNA is TGCAGTGCTAGACCGAGGAACATTCAGTACTTC. It translates to CSARPRNIQYF.

The rearrangement joins TRBV6-2 or TRBV6-3 to TRBJ2-3; D uncertain. V lost 6 bases and J 0 bases, leaving 10 bases between the germline ends. There are 14 residues in the CDR3. CDR1 is MNHEY and CDR2 is SVGEGT in the germline V gene. The CDR3 DNA follows: TGTGCCAGCAGACCTCCTCGCAGCACAGATACGCAGTATTTT. This translates into CASRPPRSTDTQYF.

The chain couples TRBV30 to TRBJ2-7; 8 bases map to TRBD1. J lost 3 bases, V lost 5 bases, and 3 bases had no gene match. In germline, CDR1 is GTSNPN, CDR2 SVGIG (reference sequence). The CDR3 is 12 amino acids. The CDR3 DNA reads TGTGCCTGGGACAGGGGAGGCTACGAGCAGTACTTC. Translated: CAWDRGGYEQYF.

The chain joins TRBV9 to TRBJ2-5; D ambiguous. The CDR3 is 15 amino acids. CDR1 and CDR2 from the germline V gene are SGDLS and YYNGEE. Trimming took 3 bases from V and 1 from J, leaving 13 bases between them. The CDR3 spells CASSGSPGSQETQYF. In DNA form, the CDR3 reads TGTGCCAGCAGCGGCAGCCCGGGCAGCCAAGAGACCCAGTACTTC.

The V and J genes are TRBV5-6 and TRBJ2-3; unclear D gene. This CDR3 comprises 12 residues. V lost 4 bases and J lost 13, with 16 bases in between. Germline lookup yields CDR1 SGHDT and CDR2 YYEEEE. The CDR3 bases are TGTGCCAGCAGCGGACCCCCGAGTCCTAAGTATTTT. Translation gives CASSGPPSPKYF. Filled out from reference TRBV5-6 and TRBJ2-3, the complete variable domain reads DAGVTQSPTHLIKTRGQQVTLRCSPKSGHDTVSWYQQALGQGPQFIFQYYEEEERQRGNFPDRFSGHQFPNYSSELNVNALLLGDSALYLCASSGPPSPKYFGPGTRLTVL.

In this sample, this clone turned up a few times. At one of its ends the junction is not consistent with the germline gene, which may arise from a read error. The chain carries TRBV4-2 and TRBJ1-1; D ambiguous. The CDR3 is 11 residues long. CDR1 and CDR2 from the germline V gene are LGHNA and YNFKEQ. The CDR3 bases are TGTGCCAGCAGCCAAGTCTCCGGGCCTCAATTT. Amino acids: CASSQVSGPQF.

Here the CDR3 reads CASREAGNTIYF. The CDR3 bases are TGTGCCAGCAGGGAGGCTGGAAACACCATATATTTT. The chain employs TRBV6-5 and TRBJ1-3; no reliable D call. This CDR3 has 12 residues. Germline V gene lookup returns CDR1 MNHEY and CDR2 SVGAGI. V was trimmed by 6 bases and J by 2 bases, leaving 5 bases between them.

The rearrangement links TRBV5-1 to TRBJ2-1; D remains unclear. With 4 bases removed from V and 6 bases from J, the gap between germline ends came to 8 bases. Germline V lookup: CDR1 SGHRS, CDR2 YFSETQ. There are 12 residues in the CDR3. DNA for the CDR3: TGCGCCAGCAGCGTGCAATCCAATGAGCAGTTCTTC. It yields the protein CASSVQSNEQFF.

V usage is TRBV19 and J usage is TRBJ1-6, with 7 bases identical to TRBD1. From germline, CDR1 is LNHDA and CDR2 SQIVND (reference sequence). This CDR3 has 15 amino acids. J gave up 4 bases and V 5 bases, and 5 bases lay outside the gene matches. CDR3 amino acids: CASSPGQLYNSPLHF. The DNA for the CDR3 is TGTGCCAGTAGTCCGGGACAGCTATATAATTCACCCCTCCACTTT.

V is TRBV29-1 and J is TRBJ1-5, with 7 bases lining up with TRBD1. Germline assignment: CDR1 SQVTM and CDR2 ANQGSEA. This CDR3 comprises 13 residues. The junction had 12 bases not matched to a gene; V was cut back by 8 bases and J by 8 bases. CDR3: CSTRDSASEPQHF. CDR3 coding DNA: TGCAGCACCCGGGACAGTGCCTCCGAGCCCCAGCATTTT.

This chain links TRBV6-1 with TRBJ2-3, with 10 bases fitting TRBD1. The germline gives CDR1 MNHNS, CDR2 SASEGT. J was trimmed by 3 bases and V by 1 base; bases with no gene match: 1. The CDR3 spans 15 residues. CDR3 in DNA: TGTGCCAGCAGTGAAGGGACAGGGGGGACAGATACGCAGTATTTT. Its protein is CASSEGTGGTDTQYF.

This clone has a single count. The rearrangement uses TRBV2 and TRBJ1-2; possibly TRBD1 for D (5 bases). In germline, CDR1 is SNHLY, CDR2 FYNNEI. Trimming took 6 bases from V and 8 from J, leaving 13 bases between them. The CDR3 runs 12 residues. The DNA of the CDR3 is TGTGCCAGCAGGCCAGGGACTGGCGGCTACACCTTC. This translates into CASRPGTGGYTF.

V and J are TRBV24-1 and TRBJ2-5; TRBD1 aligns across 8 bases. This CDR3 is 14 amino acids long. The V gene's germline CDR1 is KGHDR and CDR2 SFDVKD. Losses at the gene ends were 4 bases for V and 5 bases for J; bases not matched to a gene: 5. Here the CDR3 reads CATSDAGGRETQYF. CDR3 nucleotide sequence: TGTGCCACCAGTGACGCAGGGGGCAGGGAGACCCAGTACTTC.

This clone was observed a few times. The chain combines TRBV27 with TRBJ1-4, with 7 bases that match TRBD1. The CDR3 consists of 14 residues. Unmatched junction bases numbered 6, after V lost 6 bases and J lost 5 bases. Germline V gene data show CDR1 as MNHEY and CDR2 as SMNVEV (reference sequence). In nucleotides, the CDR3 is TGTGCCAGCAGATATACAGGGGTGAATGAAAAACTGTTTTTT. Translating gives CASRYTGVNEKLFF.

The V gene is TRBV18, the J gene TRBJ2-5; 7 nucleotides line up with TRBD1. There are 16 residues in the CDR3. Germline V gene lookup returns CDR1 KGHSH and CDR2 LQKENI. V gave up 3 bases and J gave up 4 bases; unmatched junction bases: 11. DNA for the CDR3: TGTGCCAGCTCACCCCAGCCGACAGGGAGCGGAGAGACCCAGTACTTC. It encodes CASSPQPTGSGETQYF.

J is TRBJ2-7 and V is TRBV5-1; 9 bases line up with TRBD1. V was clipped by 3 bases and J by 3 bases; unmatched bases: 13. This CDR3 has 17 residues. Germline CDR1 is SGHRS and CDR2 is YFSETQ. The CDR3 bases are TGCGCCAGCAGCTCCACCGCTGGACAGGGGAAAAACTACGAGCAGTACTTC. Translation: CASSSTAGQGKNYEQYF.

The chain couples TRBV2 to TRBJ1-3, with TRBD1 as a possible D gene (5 bases). CDR1 and CDR2 (germline): SNHLY, FYNNEI. Trimming stripped 7 bases from V and 2 bases from J, with 15 bases between. The CDR3 length is 15 residues. CDR3 coding DNA: TGTGCCAGCACTGGACAAGGAGGGGCTGGAAACACCATATATTTT. This codes for CASTGQGGAGNTIYF.

The rearrangement uses TRBV5-6 and TRBJ1-5, with 9 bases that match TRBD1. This CDR3 has 15 residues. CDR1 is SGHDT and CDR2 is YYEEEE in the germline V gene. Unmatched junction bases numbered 6, after V lost 1 base and J lost 7 bases. CDR3 in amino acids: CASSLNRGQGQPQHF. In DNA form, the CDR3 reads TGTGCCAGCAGCTTGAACAGGGGGCAGGGACAGCCCCAGCATTTT. Drawing the rest from reference TRBV5-6 and TRBJ1-5, the complete variable domain is DAGVTQSPTHLIKTRGQQVTLRCSPKSGHDTVSWYQQALGQGPQFIFQYYEEEERQRGNFPDRFSGHQFPNYSSELNVNALLLGDSALYLCASSLNRGQGQPQHFGDGTRLSIL.

The chain employs TRBV27 and TRBJ1-1, with TRBD1 matching 9 bases. Germline CDR1 and CDR2: MNHEY and SMNVEV (reference sequence). This CDR3 region has 15 residues. With V trimmed by 6 bases and J by 1 base, 6 bases remained unmatched. CDR3 nucleotides: TGTGCCAGCAGGAAACAGGGGGCGGGGAACACTGAAGCTTTCTTT. Translated, it gives CASRKQGAGNTEAFF.